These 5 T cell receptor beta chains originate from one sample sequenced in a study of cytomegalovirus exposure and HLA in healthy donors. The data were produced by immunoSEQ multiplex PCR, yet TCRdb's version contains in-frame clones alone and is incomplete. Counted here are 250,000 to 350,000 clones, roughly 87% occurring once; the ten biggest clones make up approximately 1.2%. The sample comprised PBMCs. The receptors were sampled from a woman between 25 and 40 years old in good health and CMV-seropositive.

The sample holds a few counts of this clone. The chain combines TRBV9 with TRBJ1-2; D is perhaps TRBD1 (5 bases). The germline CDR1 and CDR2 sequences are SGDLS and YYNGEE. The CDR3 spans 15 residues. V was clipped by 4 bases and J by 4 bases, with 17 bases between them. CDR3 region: CASSPLGTGPYGYTF. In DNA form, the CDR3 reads TGTGCCAGCAGCCCCCTTGGGACGGGTCCCTATGGCTACACCTTC.

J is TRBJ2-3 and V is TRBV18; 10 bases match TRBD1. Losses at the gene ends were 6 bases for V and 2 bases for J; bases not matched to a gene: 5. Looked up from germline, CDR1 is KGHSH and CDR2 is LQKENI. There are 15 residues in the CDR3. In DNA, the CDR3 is TGTGCCAGCTCTGCTGGGACAGGGGTCACAGATACGCAGTATTTT. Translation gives CASSAGTGVTDTQYF.

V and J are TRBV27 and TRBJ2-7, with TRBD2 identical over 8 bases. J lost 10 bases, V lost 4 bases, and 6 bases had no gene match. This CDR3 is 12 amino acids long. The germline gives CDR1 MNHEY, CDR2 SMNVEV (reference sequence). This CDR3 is CASSSPGTSQYF. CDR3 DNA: TGTGCCAGCAGTTCCCCCGGGACTAGTCAGTACTTC.

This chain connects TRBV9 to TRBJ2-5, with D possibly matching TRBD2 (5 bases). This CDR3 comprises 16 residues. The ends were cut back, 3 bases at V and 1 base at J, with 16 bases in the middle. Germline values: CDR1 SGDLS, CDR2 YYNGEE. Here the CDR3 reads CASSEEGGVFQETQYF. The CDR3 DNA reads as TGTGCCAGCAGCGAAGAGGGCGGCGTATTCCAAGAGACCCAGTACTTC.

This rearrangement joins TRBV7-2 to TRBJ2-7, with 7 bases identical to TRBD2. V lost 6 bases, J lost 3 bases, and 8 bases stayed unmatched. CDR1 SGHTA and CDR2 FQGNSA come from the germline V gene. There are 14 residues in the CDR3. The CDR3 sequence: CASSSGPPRYEQYF. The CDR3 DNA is TGTGCCAGCAGTAGCGGGCCGCCCCGCTACGAGCAGTACTTC.